The T cell receptor (beta chain) described here comes from a study of T cell responses to AZD1222 COVID-19 vaccine. The wider study: Researchers grouped second doses given at about 4 or about 12 weeks into one pool.

Sequenced by immunoSEQ multiplex PCR; TCRdb stores in-frame clones only, minus some. The repertoire holds tens of thousands of clones, roughly 90% seen once, with roughly 2% in the top ten. The germline CDR1 and CDR2 sequences are MNHNY and SVGAGI (reference sequence). CDR3 length: 14 amino acids. The V and J ends lost 6 bases and 2 bases, in that order; junction bases with no gene match: 7. To note about this clone: The antigen is not known.

Study-level findings and limits: Donors, mostly white British, included more females; clonal diversity was possibly underestimated. Per reports, nearly half of all spike-specific TCRs target regions that are unmutated in variants. The study identified only six AZD1222 recipients as seropositive at baseline.

The sequence was obtained from an adult in good health. The chain combines TRBV6-6 with TRBJ2-7; 7 bases agree with TRBD1. This specimen was peripheral blood, taken on day 0 of AZD1222 vaccination. The CDR3 DNA sequence: TGTGCCAGCAGCCTCAGGGGGATCACCTACGAGCAGTACTTC. This translates into CASSLRGITYEQYF.